This T cell receptor (beta chain) derives from a study of blood T cell repertoires in COVID-19 (dated by TCRdb to the early 2020s). At the level of the whole study: Collaborator samples came from the United States, Italy and Spain and covered acute and convalescent phases of COVID-19. The material from the prospective study consisted of cDNA or gDNA derived from T cells, B-cell-depleted T cells, or PBMCs. The dataset comprised deeply sampled blood TCRbeta repertoires from subjects exposed to, actively infected with, or recovered from COVID-19. The repertoires were released in a freely available public database intended as a resource for research on the immune response to SARS-CoV-2. The samples were drawn from two sources: the first 160 participants of the ongoing ImmuneRACE study, and approximately 1,300 subjects contributed by 6 global collaborators. Nearly every sample came with metadata listing a de-identified subject ID, COVID-19 status, age in years and sex. Where HLA class I and class II types were available, the types were taken from metadata supplied by the sample provider, not from assay-based typing. Results and caveats for the whole study, not just this receptor: The amount of clinical and demographic metadata varied by source and participant and was provided uncurated.

TCRbeta CDR3 regions were amplified from genomic DNA by means of the immunoSEQ Assay, a bias-controlled multiplex PCR. For the original study's pipeline: Within the assay, amplification of reference gene primers was used to estimate how many nucleated cells each sample contained. To quantify the absolute abundance of each unique TCRbeta CDR3 rearrangement, sequence reads were collapsed and filtered. For each sample, productive Simpson clonality was calculated as the square root of Simpson's diversity index over productive rearrangements. TCRdb retrieved this table from immuneACCESS and kept in-frame rearrangements only. Not all clones are present; in checked studies, unresolved V genes account for under half, and no reason is known for the remainder. The V and J calls and clone size come from that table; D and trimming were worked out from the DNA. In all, the sample holds approximately 270,000 clones, and around 85% of those were seen once. Jointly, the top ten make up about 9.6% of the sample.

From cysteine to phenylalanine, the CDR3 is 11 amino acids long. Only CDR3 DNA remains: 33 bases, in frame from the first base. Cut back by 6 bases and 8 bases, the V and J ends lie 7 bases apart. CDR1 MDHEN and CDR2 SYDVKM are derived from the germline V gene. The collaborating institutions used their own protocols to collect whole blood in K2EDTA tubes. Collaborator samples were shipped for TCRbeta analysis as frozen whole blood, isolated PBMCs, or DNA extracted from either sample type. With regard to this clone: It has no known antigen specificity. Per-nucleotide qualities are absent, and no much larger clonotype sits a single base away.

The sequence was obtained from a man older than 75 with acute or convalescent COVID-19. Sequencing used peripheral blood. The V and J genes are TRBV28 and TRBJ1-4, with the D gene not clear enough to name. The CDR3 reads as follows: CASSRREKLFF. The DNA reads as follows: TGTGCCAGCAGCAGAAGAGAAAAACTGTTTTTT.